The next 13 T cell receptor beta chains were all read from a single sample in a study of Graves' ophthalmopathy and Graves' hyperthyroidism. RNA transcripts were the template, and TCR beta CDR3 regions were amplified from them. RT-PCR in the first round used HTBI primers; a second-round multiplex PCR followed. MiXCR was run by TCRdb on the multiplex PCR reads, yielding one entry per CDR3 protein. The sample holds hundreds of thousands of distinct CDR3 sequences, about a fifth seen once. The sequenced sample was peripheral blood. The receptors come from a woman aged 18 to 35 with stable Graves' hyperthyroidism. Some clones in this sample may be carry-over from other donors' samples.

This clonotype has ten or more counts. The genes are TRBV30 and TRBJ1-5, with 7 bases that match TRBD1. In germline, CDR1 is GTSNPN, CDR2 SVGIG (reference sequence). V lost 2 bases and J lost 1; bases outside the gene matches: 2. The CDR3 has 14 amino acids. CDR3 nucleotides: TGTGCCTGGAGTCCGGGACAGAGCAATCAGCCCCAGCATTTT. Amino acids: CAWSPGQSNQPQHF.

There are many counts of this clonotype. The rearrangement uses TRBV28 and TRBJ1-5; D is unclear. Trimming took off 10 bases at V and 5 bases at J, with 24 bases between the two ends. Germline V gene data show CDR1 as MDHEN and CDR2 as SYDVKM. The CDR3 totals 16 residues. The CDR3 DNA sequence: TGTGCCAACAGCTCCTCTTTGTCGGGATGGGATCAGCCCCAGCATTTT. Protein sequence: CANSSSLSGWDQPQHF.

This chain joins TRBV24-1 and TRBJ2-2, with D tentatively TRBD2 (7 bases). The germline CDR1 and CDR2 sequences are KGHDR and SFDVKD. Trimming pared 6 bases from V and 7 bases from J, leaving 14 bases between. The CDR3 is 14 residues long. CDR3 DNA: TGTGCCACCAGTCGGGGGGCCGGCGACGGGGAGCTGTTTTTT. Protein sequence: CATSRGAGDGELFF.

The table lists this clonotype with many counts. V and J are TRBV6-1 and TRBJ1-5, with D tentatively TRBD1 (5 bases). The CDR3 consists of 15 residues. V lost 6 bases to trimming and J lost 5 bases, with 17 bases between them. CDR1 is MNHNS and CDR2 is SASEGT in the germline V gene. The CDR3 region has the DNA TGTGCCAGCAGGCAACGGGCAGGGTCTGATCAGCCCCAGCATTTT. Its protein product is CASRQRAGSDQPQHF.

The table lists this clonotype with many counts. The J gene is TRBJ2-7, the V gene TRBV12-3 or TRBV12-4; TRBD2 might be the D (7 bases). V shed 3 bases and J shed 4 bases, with 16 bases lying between them. The CDR3 consists of 15 residues. The CDR3 region has the DNA TGTGCCAGCAGTTTTGGGGGGGCCGGGGCATACGAGCAGTACTTC. Protein sequence: CASSFGGAGAYEQYF.

Many counts were recorded for this clonotype. The chain recombines TRBV6-1 with TRBJ2-2; no firm D call. Germline lookup yields CDR1 MNHNS and CDR2 SASEGT. This CDR3 region has 16 residues. Trimming left V 2 bases short and J 4 bases short, with 14 bases between. The CDR3 protein is CASSEYNPLGTGELFF. Written as DNA, the CDR3 is TGTGCCAGCAGTGAATATAACCCCTTGGGCACCGGGGAGCTGTTTTTT.

Worth noting for this clonotype: The conserved phenylalanine or tryptophan normally closing the CDR3 is absent here, so this likely arose from a read error. The V call is TRBV7-9, the J call TRBJ1-3, with D maybe TRBD1 (5 bases). This CDR3 is built from 15 residues. V dropped 4 bases and J dropped 0 bases, with 10 bases sitting between them. Per germline, CDR1 SEHNR and CDR2 FQNEAQ (reference sequence). CDR3 bases: TGTGCCAGCAGCTCGGGGACGGTCTCTGGAAACACCATATATCTT. This translates into CASSSGTVSGNTIYL.

This clonotype was detected a few times. This chain links TRBV3-1 with TRBJ1-6, with a weak D call TRBD1 (6 bases). The V end lost 7 bases, the J end lost 7 bases, and 14 bases lay between the germline ends. Germline V gene sequence: CDR1 LGHDT, CDR2 YNNKEL (reference sequence). The CDR3 runs 14 residues. Written as DNA, the CDR3 is TGTGCCAGCACCCTGGGACAACCCAATTCACCCCTCCACTTT. It is translated as CASTLGQPNSPLHF.

The chain recombines TRBV18 with TRBJ1-2; 7 positions match TRBD1. The germline V gene encodes CDR1 KGHSH and CDR2 LQKENI. The CDR3 spans 15 residues. The trim removed 3 bases at V and 5 bases at J, leaving 9 bases unmatched. The CDR3 DNA is TGTGCCAGCTCACCGCCCCGGACAGGAAATTATGGCTACACCTTC. Its protein is CASSPPRTGNYGYTF.

This clonotype was observed a handful of times. V is TRBV30 and J is TRBJ2-7; D is unclear. Germline V gene lookup returns CDR1 GTSNPN and CDR2 SVGIG (reference sequence). The CDR3 is 12 residues long. V lost 4 bases and J 2 bases, leaving 9 bases between the germline ends. The CDR3 nucleotides read TGTGCCTGGACGGCAGACCCCTACGAGCAGTACTTC. It is translated as CAWTADPYEQYF.

This rearrangement joins TRBV27 to TRBJ2-7, with TRBD2 identical over 11 bases. Unmatched junction bases numbered 4, after V lost 0 bases and J lost 6 bases. Per germline, CDR1 MNHEY and CDR2 SMNVEV (reference sequence). The CDR3 has 15 amino acids. The CDR3 DNA is TGTGCCAGCAGTTTATCGGCTAGCGGGAGGACCGAGCAGTACTTC. Amino acid sequence: CASSLSASGRTEQYF.

The CDR3 protein is CASSEESFTEAFF. The DNA of the CDR3 is TGTGCCAGCAGTGAAGAGTCGTTCACTGAAGCTTTCTTT. The chain uses TRBV2 and TRBJ1-1; D gene uncertain. The germline CDR1 and CDR2 sequences are SNHLY and FYNNEI. V was shortened by 1 base and J by 4 bases, with 7 bases between the two germline ends. CDR3 length: 13 residues.

This clonotype was counted between two and nine times. The chain is built from TRBV20-1 and TRBJ2-5, with 9 bases identical to TRBD2. This CDR3 spans 14 amino acids. Germline CDR1 DFQATT, CDR2 SNEGSKA (reference sequence). Unmatched junction bases numbered 4, after V lost 0 bases and J lost 5 bases. The CDR3 coding sequence is TGCAGTGCTAGAGACGGGACTAGCCGCGAGACCCAGTACTTC. Protein: CSARDGTSRETQYF.